This T cell receptor (beta chain) was documented in a study of cytomegalovirus exposure and HLA in healthy donors. Remarks on this clone: One end of the junction varies from germline; a read error may be responsible.

CDR1 is SEHNR, CDR2 FQNEAQ, per germline (reference sequence). This CDR3 has 12 residues. The PCR was carried out with 60 Vbeta primers and 13 Jbeta primers. This table comes from immunoSEQ multiplex PCR, and its TCRdb copy is limited to in-frame clones, with some not included. The sample totals 60,000 to 75,000 clones; its top ten clones hold approximately 3.6%. This receptor was taken from a female donor in good health and CMV-seropositive. J is TRBJ1-1 and V is TRBV7-9, with 8 nucleotides matching TRBD1. The sample consisted of PBMCs. This CDR3 is CASSWGGQEDFF. The CDR3 nucleotides are TGTGCCAGCAGCTGGGGGGGACAGGAAGATTTCTTT.